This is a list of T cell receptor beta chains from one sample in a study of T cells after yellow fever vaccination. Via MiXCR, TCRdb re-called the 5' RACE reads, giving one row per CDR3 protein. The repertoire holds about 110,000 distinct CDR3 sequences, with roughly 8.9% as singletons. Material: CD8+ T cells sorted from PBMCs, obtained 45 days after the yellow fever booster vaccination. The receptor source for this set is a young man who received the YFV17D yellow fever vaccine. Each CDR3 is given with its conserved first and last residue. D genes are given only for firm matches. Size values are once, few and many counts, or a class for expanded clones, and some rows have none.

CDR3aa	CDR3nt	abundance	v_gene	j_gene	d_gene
CASSQDYPNEQFF	TGCGCCAGCAGCCAAGATTACCCCAATGAGCAGTTCTTC	many	TRBV4-3	TRBJ2-1	-
CATSRELFSSYEQYF	TGTGCCACCAGCAGAGAACTCTTCTCATCCTACGAGCAGTACTTC	many	TRBV15	TRBJ2-7	-
CASSATGPEYEQFF	TGTGCCAGCAGCGCAACAGGTCCAGAATATGAGCAGTTCTTC	many	TRBV7-6	TRBJ2-1	-
CASSRDRGTSVAYEQYF	TGTGCCAGCAGCCGGGACAGGGGGACTAGCGTCGCCTACGAGCAGTACTTC	many	TRBV5-6	TRBJ2-7	-
CSASRGRSSYNEQFF	TGCAGTGCTAGTCGCGGGAGGAGCTCCTACAATGAGCAGTTCTTC	many	TRBV20-1	TRBJ2-1	TRBD2
CASSTSWGNSYEQYF	TGTGCCAGCAGCACGTCCTGGGGCAACTCCTACGAGCAGTACTTC	many	TRBV9	TRBJ2-7	-
CATSSTEQGPHQPQHF	TGTGCCACCAGCAGTACCGAACAGGGGCCCCATCAGCCCCAGCATTTT	many	TRBV15	TRBJ1-5	TRBD1
CASIGTDTQYF	TGTGCCAGCATTGGCACAGATACGCAGTATTTT	many	TRBV27	TRBJ2-3	-
CASSLGVTGYEQYF	TGTGCCAGCAGTTTAGGAGTGACAGGGTACGAGCAGTACTTC	many	TRBV12-3/TRBV12-4	TRBJ2-7	TRBD1
CASSIPPGLAAHNEQFF	TGTGCCAGTAGTATCCCGCCGGGACTAGCGGCCCACAATGAGCAGTTCTTC	-	TRBV19	TRBJ2-1	TRBD2
CASSFTPQGINGYTF	TGTGCCAGCAGTTTCACCCCACAGGGAATCAATGGCTACACCTTC	many	TRBV28	TRBJ1-2	-
CASSYAGGLNEQYF	TGTGCCAGCAGTTACGCGGGAGGTTTGAACGAGCAGTACTTC	-	TRBV6-5	TRBJ2-7	TRBD2
CASRLQIYIGGTNTGELFF	TGTGCCAGCAGGCTCCAAATTTATATCGGAGGGACGAACACCGGGGAGCTGTTTTTT	-	TRBV7-8	TRBJ2-2	-
CASSLERGVPEAFF	TGTGCCAGCAGCTTAGAAAGGGGGGTACCTGAAGCTTTCTTT	many	TRBV7-8	TRBJ1-1	-
CASVPDRVRAYEQYF	TGTGCCAGCGTACCTGACAGGGTAAGGGCCTACGAGCAGTACTTC	-	TRBV6-2/TRBV6-3	TRBJ2-7	TRBD1
CASSQRQGRANYEQYF	TGTGCCAGCAGTCAAAGACAGGGCAGGGCCAACTACGAGCAGTACTTC	many	TRBV28	TRBJ2-7	TRBD1
CASSLESFNQETQYF	TGTGCCAGCAGCTTAGAAAGCTTCAACCAAGAGACCCAGTACTTC	few	TRBV7-2	TRBJ2-5	-
CASKQTGFGETQYF	TGTGCCAGCAAGCAGACAGGCTTCGGGGAGACCCAGTACTTC	-	TRBV28	TRBJ2-5	-
CASTPGSGELFF	TGTGCCAGCACCCCCGGTTCCGGGGAGCTGTTTTTT	many	TRBV25-1	TRBJ2-2	-